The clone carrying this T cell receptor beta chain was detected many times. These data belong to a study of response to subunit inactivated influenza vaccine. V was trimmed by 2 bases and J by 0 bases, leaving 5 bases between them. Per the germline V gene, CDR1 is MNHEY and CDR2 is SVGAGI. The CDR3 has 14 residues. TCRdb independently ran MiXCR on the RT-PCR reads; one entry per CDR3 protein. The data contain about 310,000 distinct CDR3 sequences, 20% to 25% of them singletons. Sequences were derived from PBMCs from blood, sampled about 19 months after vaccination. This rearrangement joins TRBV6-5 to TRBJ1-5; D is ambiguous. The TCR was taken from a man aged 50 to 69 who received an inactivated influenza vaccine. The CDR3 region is CASSYAYSNQPQHF. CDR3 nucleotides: TGTGCCAGCAGTTACGCGTATAGCAATCAGCCCCAGCATTTT.